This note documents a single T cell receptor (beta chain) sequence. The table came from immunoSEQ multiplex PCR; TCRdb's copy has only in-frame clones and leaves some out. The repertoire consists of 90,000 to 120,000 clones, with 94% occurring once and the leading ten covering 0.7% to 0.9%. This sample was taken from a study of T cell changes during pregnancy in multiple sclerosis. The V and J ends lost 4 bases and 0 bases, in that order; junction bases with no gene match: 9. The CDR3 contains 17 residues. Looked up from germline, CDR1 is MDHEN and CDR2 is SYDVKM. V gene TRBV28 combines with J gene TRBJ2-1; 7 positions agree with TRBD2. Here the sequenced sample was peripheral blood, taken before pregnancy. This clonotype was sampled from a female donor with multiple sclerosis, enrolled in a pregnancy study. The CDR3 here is CASSSIASGPSYNEQFF. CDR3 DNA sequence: TGTGCCAGCAGTTCCATCGCTAGCGGCCCCTCCTACAATGAGCAGTTCTTC.